The T cell receptor beta chain described here comes from a study of response to subunit inactivated influenza vaccine. Study-wide results and limits: A suggestion made by the authors is that each seasonal influenza vaccination recruits few new T cells.

The table lists this clonotype with a few counts. Antigen: not known. MiXCR, run by TCRdb on the RT-PCR reads, gives a single entry per CDR3 protein. The table shows approximately 520,000 distinct CDR3 sequences, with less than 30% occurring only once. The CDR3 contains 15 residues. Germline CDR1 is SGHNT and CDR2 is YYREEE (reference sequence). V was clipped by 2 bases and J by 1 base; unmatched bases: 3. The sequenced sample was CD4+ T cells sorted from PBMCs, obtained more than 4 days after vaccination. This chain uses TRBV5-4 with TRBJ2-5, with 9 bases lining up with TRBD2. The sequence was collected from a man aged 45-65 years who received an inactivated influenza vaccine. CDR3 DNA: TGTGCCAGCAGCTTAAAAGCGGGGGGCCAAGAGACCCAGTACTTC. Protein product: CASSLKAGGQETQYF.